A selection of T cell receptor beta chains follows, all from one sample in a study of T and B cells in COVID-19 patients. TCRdb processed the multiplex PCR reads anew with MiXCR; each CDR3 protein has one entry. The table has 20,000 to 25,000 distinct CDR3 sequences, 25% to 30% seen once. Sequencing was carried out using blood. The receptor source for this set is a human donor who had recovered from COVID-19. The CDR3 runs from the conserved cysteine through the conserved F or W. A D gene is named only where the DNA matches it firmly.

D,V,CDR3
.,TRBV27,CASSLGQWNEQFF
.,TRBV30,CAWSGAGVGGHNEQFF
.,TRBV5-6,CASSLYTGSYNEQFF
.,TRBV29-1,CSVERHNTGELFF
TRBD1,TRBV5-4,CASSLWGQPYEQYF
.,TRBV6-5,CASTMGSNQPQHF
.,TRBV5-4,CASSLSEGLSTDTQYF
.,TRBV6-1,CASSVRQYGTGELFF
.,TRBV19,CASSVAYGETQYF
TRBD2,TRBV7-3,CASSSGSGDSYNEQFF
TRBD1,TRBV18,CASSLQDRSAGNTIYF
.,TRBV5-6,CASSLASGTASYEQYF
.,TRBV20-1,CSARDRGGINEQYF
TRBD1,TRBV18,CASSQRGQGNEQYF
.,TRBV6-5,CASSRTGQPASSGNTIYF
.,TRBV27,CASSALGMWAEYEQYF
.,TRBV5-6,CASSLGGANQPQHF
.,TRBV12-3/TRBV12-4,CASTQWEDTQYF
TRBD1,TRBV6-5,CASSQDPRTGTNYEQYF
.,TRBV6-6,CASIGGSTDTQYF
.,TRBV20-1,CSATPSSYNEQFF
.,TRBV10-3,CAISEGAGELFF
.,TRBV20-1,CSASLKETQYF
TRBD1,TRBV12-3/TRBV12-4,CASSFGQEGTEAFF
.,TRBV6-5,CASSSYMNTEAFF
TRBD1,TRBV5-4,CASSFPPGQGAYEQYF
.,TRBV19,CASCRQSAYGYTF
.,TRBV12-3/TRBV12-4,CASSLGFYDYGYTF
.,TRBV30,CAWSVRATYEQYF
.,TRBV19,CASSMGGAGELFF
.,TRBV6-5,CASNPTFLNTEAFF
TRBD2,TRBV6-6,CATSRGSGGQETQYF
.,TRBV12-3/TRBV12-4,CASSLGWGSNQPQHF
TRBD1,TRBV6-5,CASRAPQGANSPLHF
TRBD1,TRBV18,CASSPRDRGTDTQYF
TRBD2,TRBV6-1,CASLLAGGYNEQFF
.,TRBV20-1,CSWGLAGYNEQFF
.,TRBV7-9,CASALGQNTEAFF
TRBD1,TRBV30,CAWRGGTKNIQYF
TRBD2,TRBV18,CASSRTSGSASTDTQYF
.,TRBV7-9,CASTQAGTYSSYEQYF
.,TRBV30,CAWSSTGNQPQHF